These 24 T cell receptor beta chains share one sample of origin, sequenced in a study of T cells in Graves' hyperthyroidism and ophthalmopathy. Amplification yielded TCR beta CDR3 regions, with RNA transcripts as the source. First-round RT-PCR of the TCR CDR3 relied on the HTBI primer set. TCRdb re-derived calls from the multiplex PCR reads in MiXCR, one entry per CDR3 protein. The sample lists around 400,000 distinct CDR3 sequences; around a sixth were seen once. Material for sequencing was blood. The receptors were sampled from a woman under 30 with Graves' hyperthyroidism that later progressed to Graves' ophthalmopathy.

A few counts support this clonotype. V and J are TRBV18 and TRBJ2-1; TRBD2 matches 16 bases. Germline V CDR1 and CDR2: KGHSH, LQKENI. V was clipped by 6 bases and J by 5 bases; unmatched bases: 13. The CDR3 loop spans 19 amino acids. The CDR3 here is CASSSLGLAGGTTHNEQFF. The CDR3 DNA reads as TGTGCCAGCTCTTCATTGGGACTAGCGGGAGGGACAACCCACAATGAGCAGTTCTTC.

This clonotype has at least ten counts. The rearrangement joins TRBV2 to TRBJ2-7; D might be TRBD2 (6 bases). In germline, CDR1 is SNHLY, CDR2 FYNNEI. V was cut by 0 bases and J by 0 bases, with 15 bases left in between. The CDR3 is 17 amino acids. The DNA for the CDR3 is TGTGCCAGCAGTGAAGCGCGTAGCGGAGCTAGCTCCTACGAGCAGTACTTC. It translates to CASSEARSGASSYEQYF.

This clonotype was detected many times. The rearrangement uses TRBV7-9 and TRBJ2-7, with 8 positions matching TRBD1. The V gene end was trimmed by 0 bases and the J gene end by 2 bases; junction bases not matched to a gene: 3. Germline V lookup: CDR1 SEHNR, CDR2 FQNEAQ (reference sequence). This CDR3 contains 15 residues. In nucleotides, the CDR3 is TGTGCCAGCAGCTTAGCACAGGGGGGAACCTACGAGCAGTACTTC. Residues: CASSLAQGGTYEQYF.

In its sample, this clonotype was seen a few times. The chain uses TRBV7-9 and TRBJ1-2, with D unresolved. The CDR3 has 11 residues. Germline V gene lookup returns CDR1 SEHNR and CDR2 FQNEAQ (reference sequence). Trimming pared 2 bases from V and 6 bases from J, leaving 4 bases between. CDR3 region: CASSLSHGYTF. CDR3 in DNA: TGTGCCAGCAGCTTATCCCATGGCTACACCTTC.

This clonotype has ten or more counts. The chain has TRBV18 and TRBJ2-4; the D gene is possibly TRBD2 (5 bases). CDR3 length equals 14 residues. Looked up from germline, CDR1 is KGHSH and CDR2 is LQKENI. V was clipped by 0 bases and J by 6 bases, with 9 bases between them. In DNA form, the CDR3 reads TGTGCCAGCTCACCACCTGGGGAGAGAAACATTCAGTACTTC. Its protein is CASSPPGERNIQYF. The full variable domain, with the rest looked up from reference TRBV18 and TRBJ2-4, is NAGVMQNPRHLVRRRGQEARLRCSPMKGHSHVYWYRQLPEEGLKFMVYLQKENIIDESGMPKERFSAEFPKEGPSILRIQQVVRGDSAAYFCASSPPGERNIQYFGAGTRLSVL.

This clonotype was observed many times. This chain uses TRBV6-5 with TRBJ2-1; 9 nucleotides agree with TRBD2. The V gene end was trimmed by 0 bases and the J gene end by 7 bases; junction bases not matched to a gene: 16. The CDR3 has 19 residues. Germline CDR1 reads MNHEY; CDR2 reads SVGAGI. CDR3 protein: CASSYSRDSGRGIGNEQFF. The CDR3 DNA is TGTGCCAGCAGTTACTCGCGGGATAGCGGGAGAGGGATCGGGAATGAGCAGTTCTTC.

The rearrangement links TRBV10-3 to TRBJ2-1; 11 nucleotides align to TRBD2. Germline CDR1 ENHRY, CDR2 SYGVKD. The CDR3 consists of 18 residues. The V gene end was trimmed by 11 bases and the J gene end by 2 bases; junction bases not matched to a gene: 17. Here the CDR3 DNA reads TGTGCCGCCGGGGGGGGGACTAGCGGCGACAGGGCCTACAATGAGCAGTTCTTC. It translates to CAAGGGTSGDRAYNEQFF.

The rearrangement joins TRBV20-1 to TRBJ2-1, with D possibly being TRBD1 or TRBD2 (7 bases each). Germline V CDR1 and CDR2: DFQATT, SNEGSKA (reference sequence). There are 16 residues in the CDR3. With 2 bases removed from V and 8 bases from J, the gap between germline ends came to 22 bases. CDR3 protein: CSARNPDSQGGDEQFF. The CDR3 DNA sequence: TGCAGTGCTAGAAACCCGGACTCGCAGGGGGGGGATGAGCAGTTCTTC.

This clonotype was seen at least ten times. The J gene is TRBJ1-1, the V gene TRBV11-2; possibly TRBD1 for D (5 bases). CDR3 length: 13 residues. From germline, CDR1 is SGHAT and CDR2 FQNNGV. The CDR3 DNA reads TGTGCTACGGGGCTATTCATGAACACTGAAGCTTTCTTT. It is translated as CATGLFMNTEAFF. Based on the CDR3 plus reference TRBV11-2 and TRBJ1-1, the full variable domain is EAGVAQSPRYKIIEKRQSVAFWCNPISGHATLYWYQQILGQGPKLLIQFQNNGVVDDSQLPKDRFSAERLKGVDSTLKIQPAKLEDSAVYLCATGLFMNTEAFFGQGTRLTVV.

This clonotype was seen many times. This chain uses TRBV9 with TRBJ2-5, with 7 bases matching TRBD1. The germline gives CDR1 SGDLS, CDR2 YYNGEE. V was clipped by 7 bases and J by 4 bases; unmatched bases: 13. The CDR3 length is 15 residues. The CDR3, as DNA: TGTGCCAGCGACAGAACAGGGGCTATGGGAGAGACCCAGTACTTC. It yields the protein CASDRTGAMGETQYF.

This clonotype occurred many times. The chain uses TRBV2 and TRBJ1-2; a weak D match, TRBD1 (5 bases). Trimming stripped 3 bases from V and 4 bases from J, with 27 bases between. Looked up from germline, CDR1 is SNHLY and CDR2 is FYNNEI. The CDR3 sequence is 19 residues long. CDR3 DNA: TGTGCCAGCAGTGAGAGCAGGAGGTCGGGACCCCCGGGAGGCTATGGCTACACCTTC. Amino acid sequence: CASSESRRSGPPGGYGYTF.

This clonotype was counted a few times. The rearrangement uses TRBV2 and TRBJ2-3; TRBD2 matches 14 bases. CDR1 is SNHLY, CDR2 FYNNEI, per germline. CDR3 length: 17 residues. The ends lost 5 bases at V and 3 bases at J; junction bases unmatched: 7. CDR3 amino acids: CASSSGLAGEETDTQYF. The CDR3 coding sequence is TGTGCCAGCAGTTCGGGACTAGCGGGAGAGGAGACAGATACGCAGTATTTT.

This clonotype was counted only a few times. CDR3 sequence (DNA): TGTGCCACCAGTGATTTTGGCAACGAGCAGTACTTC. Its translation: CATSDFGNEQYF. The chain links TRBV24-1 to TRBJ2-7; no reliable D call. Trimming left V 1 base short and J 5 bases short, with 5 bases between. This CDR3 has 12 residues. From germline, CDR1 is KGHDR and CDR2 SFDVKD.

V gene TRBV6-4 combines with J gene TRBJ2-2; 7 bases are shared with TRBD1. The CDR3 length is 14 residues. Per germline, CDR1 MRHNA and CDR2 SNTAGT. J gave up 7 bases and V 2 bases, and 4 bases lay outside the gene matches. The chain's CDR3 is CASSDGQERGELFF. CDR3 sequence (DNA): TGTGCCAGCAGTGACGGACAGGAACGCGGGGAGCTGTTTTTT.

This clonotype showed up many times. The V and J genes are TRBV28 and TRBJ1-2, with 8 bases lining up with TRBD1. CDR3 length equals 13 residues. The germline gives CDR1 MDHEN, CDR2 SYDVKM. After removal of 3 bases from V and 5 bases from J, the junction contained 2 bases not matched to a gene. The CDR3 bases are TGTGCCAGCAGTTTTACAGGGGGTTATGGCTACACCTTC. Its protein is CASSFTGGYGYTF.

At least ten counts were recorded for this clonotype. The chain links TRBV7-2 to TRBJ2-2; 9 bases map to TRBD1. Germline V CDR1 and CDR2: SGHTA, FQGNSA. This CDR3 contains 16 residues. V lost 1 base, J lost 6 bases, and 6 bases stayed unmatched. CDR3 residues: CASSLGNRGLAGELFF. The CDR3 region has the DNA TGTGCCAGCAGCTTAGGGAACAGGGGGCTCGCCGGGGAGCTGTTTTTT.

This clonotype was counted at least ten times. This sequence joins TRBV11-2 and TRBJ2-7; unclear D gene. V was cut by 5 bases and J by 8 bases, with 19 bases left in between. The CDR3 has 14 residues. The germline V gene encodes CDR1 SGHAT and CDR2 FQNNGV. The CDR3 DNA reads TGTGCCAGCAGCATTCCTTCGGACCAGGCCAAGCAGTACTTC. It translates to CASSIPSDQAKQYF. The full variable domain, with the rest looked up from reference TRBV11-2 and TRBJ2-7, is EAGVAQSPRYKIIEKRQSVAFWCNPISGHATLYWYQQILGQGPKLLIQFQNNGVVDDSQLPKDRFSAERLKGVDSTLKIQPAKLEDSAVYLCASSIPSDQAKQYFGPGTRLTVT.

This clonotype was recorded many times. V and J are TRBV7-2 and TRBJ2-7; maybe TRBD1 (6 bases). With 5 bases removed from V and 2 bases from J, the gap between germline ends came to 16 bases. The CDR3 contains 15 residues. The germline CDR1 and CDR2 sequences are SGHTA and FQGNSA. The CDR3: CASSPHAGTTYEQYF. DNA of the CDR3: TGTGCCAGCAGCCCCCACGCCGGGACAACCTACGAGCAGTACTTC.

This clonotype has a handful of counts. The chain employs TRBV9 and TRBJ2-1; 8 bases map to TRBD2. The CDR3 extends over 18 amino acids. Germline V gene sequence: CDR1 SGDLS, CDR2 YYNGEE. V shed 2 bases and J 14 bases; nucleotides not matched to a gene: 24. CDR3 sequence: CASSVSGHDGGEGLKKFF. Here the CDR3 DNA reads TGTGCCAGCAGCGTTAGCGGGCACGACGGGGGGGAGGGCCTTAAAAAGTTCTTC.

This clonotype showed up many times. The chain couples TRBV7-8 to TRBJ2-3; D is possibly TRBD1 or TRBD2 (6 bases each). The CDR3 runs to 15 residues. Looked up from germline, CDR1 is SGHVS and CDR2 is FQNEAQ. The V end was cut by 7 bases, the J end by 3 bases, with 17 bases between. DNA of the CDR3: TGTGCCAGCACGGCCGGGGGCGTACGAACAGATACGCAGTATTTT. The encoded protein is CASTAGGVRTDTQYF.

This clonotype was seen a handful of times. The chain couples TRBV5-1 to TRBJ1-4; D is possibly TRBD1 (6 bases). The CDR3 contains 15 residues. Trimming stripped 4 bases from V and 16 bases from J, with 26 bases between. Germline V gene sequence: CDR1 SGHRS, CDR2 YFSETQ. CDR3 sequence: CASSLGTGNVGQPFF. CDR3 DNA: TGCGCCAGCAGCCTGGGAACAGGGAACGTCGGGCAACCGTTTTTT.

This clonotype was detected only a few times. This chain links TRBV12-3 or TRBV12-4 with TRBJ2-6; D uncertain. The CDR3 extends over 15 amino acids. Deletions cut 3 bases from V and 0 bases from J, with 6 bases between. DNA for the CDR3: TGTGCCAGCAGTTTCCAATCCTCTGGGGCCAACGTCCTGACTTTC. It yields the protein CASSFQSSGANVLTF.

The rearrangement links TRBV5-6 to TRBJ1-1, with D maybe TRBD1 (5 bases). Trimming took off 3 bases at V and 1 base at J, with 13 bases between the two ends. Germline V lookup: CDR1 SGHDT, CDR2 YYEEEE. The CDR3 covers 15 residues. The CDR3 DNA reads TGTGCCAGCAGCTCCCCCAGGGAAGGGAACACTGAAGCTTTCTTT. This encodes CASSSPREGNTEAFF.

In its sample, this clonotype was seen a few times. This rearrangement joins TRBV6-6 to TRBJ2-7; D possibly corresponds to TRBD1 (5 bases). CDR1 MNHNY and CDR2 SVGAGI come from the germline V gene (reference sequence). The germline V and J ends were trimmed by 0 bases and 0 bases, with 15 bases remaining between them. This CDR3 comprises 17 residues. The CDR3 is CASSYSLPLRGSYEQYF. In nucleotides, the CDR3 is TGTGCCAGCAGTTACTCGCTACCACTTAGGGGCTCCTACGAGCAGTACTTC.